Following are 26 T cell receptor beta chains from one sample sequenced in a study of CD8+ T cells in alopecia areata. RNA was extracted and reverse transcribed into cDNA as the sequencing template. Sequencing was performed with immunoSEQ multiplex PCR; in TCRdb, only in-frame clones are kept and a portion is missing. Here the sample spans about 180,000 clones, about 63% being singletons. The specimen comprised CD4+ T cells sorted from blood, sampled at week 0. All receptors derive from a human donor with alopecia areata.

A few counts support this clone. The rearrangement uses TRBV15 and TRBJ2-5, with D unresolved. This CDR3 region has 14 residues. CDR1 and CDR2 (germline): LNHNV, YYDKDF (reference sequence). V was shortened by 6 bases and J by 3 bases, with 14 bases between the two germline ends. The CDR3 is CATRPVGSEETQYF. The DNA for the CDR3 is TGTGCCACCAGGCCCGTCGGCAGTGAAGAGACCCAGTACTTC. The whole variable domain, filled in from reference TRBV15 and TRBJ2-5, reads DAMVIQNPRYQVTQFGKPVTLSCSQTLNHNVMYWYQQKSSQAPKLLFHYYDKDFNNEADTPDNFQSRRPNTSFCFLDIRSPGLGDTAMYLCATRPVGSEETQYFGPGTRLLVL.

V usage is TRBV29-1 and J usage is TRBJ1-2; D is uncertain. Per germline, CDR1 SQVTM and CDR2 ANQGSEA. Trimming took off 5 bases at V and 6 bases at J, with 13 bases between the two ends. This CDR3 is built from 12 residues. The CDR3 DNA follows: TGCAGCGTTCCGAAGATTAGGCATGGCTACACCTTC. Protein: CSVPKIRHGYTF. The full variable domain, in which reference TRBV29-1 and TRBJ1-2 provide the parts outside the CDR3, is SAVISQKPSRDICQRGTSLTIQCQVDSQVTMMFWYRQQPGQSLTLIATANQGSEATYESGFVIDKFPISRPNLTFSTLTVSNMSPEDSSIYLCSVPKIRHGYTFGSGTRLTVV.

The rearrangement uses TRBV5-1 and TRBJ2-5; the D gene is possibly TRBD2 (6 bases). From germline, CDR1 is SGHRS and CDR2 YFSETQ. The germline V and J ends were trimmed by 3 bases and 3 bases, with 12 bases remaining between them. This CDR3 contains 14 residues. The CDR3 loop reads CASSWDRLEETQYF. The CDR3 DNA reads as TGCGCCAGCAGCTGGGACCGACTAGAAGAGACCCAGTACTTC.

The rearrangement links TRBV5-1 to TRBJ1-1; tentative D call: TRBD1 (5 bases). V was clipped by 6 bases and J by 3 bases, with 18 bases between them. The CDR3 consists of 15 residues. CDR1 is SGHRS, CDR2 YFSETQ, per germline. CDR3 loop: CASKLDPGGDTEAFF. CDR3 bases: TGCGCCAGCAAATTGGACCCCGGGGGGGACACTGAAGCTTTCTTT.

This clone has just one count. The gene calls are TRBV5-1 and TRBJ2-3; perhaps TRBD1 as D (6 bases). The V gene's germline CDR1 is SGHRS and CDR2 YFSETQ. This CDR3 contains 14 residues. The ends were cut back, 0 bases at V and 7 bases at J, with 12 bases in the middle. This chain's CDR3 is CASSLADSLNTQYF. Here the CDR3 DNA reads TGCGCCAGCAGCTTGGCGGACAGCCTAAATACGCAGTATTTT.

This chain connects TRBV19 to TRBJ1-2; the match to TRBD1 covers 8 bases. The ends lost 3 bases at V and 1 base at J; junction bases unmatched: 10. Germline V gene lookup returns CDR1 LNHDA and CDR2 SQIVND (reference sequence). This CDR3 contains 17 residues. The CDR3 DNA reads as TGTGCCAGTAGTATCATTGACAGGGGATCTGATAACTATGGCTACACCTTC. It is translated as CASSIIDRGSDNYGYTF.

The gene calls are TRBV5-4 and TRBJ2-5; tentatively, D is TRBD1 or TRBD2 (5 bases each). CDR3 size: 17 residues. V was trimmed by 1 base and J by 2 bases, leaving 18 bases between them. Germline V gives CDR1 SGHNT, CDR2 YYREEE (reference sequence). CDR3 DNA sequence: TGTGCCAGCAGCTTGCTGACTTCCGGGACGGTACAAGAGACCCAGTACTTC. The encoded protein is CASSLLTSGTVQETQYF.

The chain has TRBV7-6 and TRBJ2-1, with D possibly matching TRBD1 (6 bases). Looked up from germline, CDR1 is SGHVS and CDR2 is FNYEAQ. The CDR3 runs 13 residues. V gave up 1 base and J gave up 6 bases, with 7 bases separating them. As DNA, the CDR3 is TGTGCCAGCAGCTTAGACAGGGTCAATGAGCAGTTCTTC. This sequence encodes CASSLDRVNEQFF. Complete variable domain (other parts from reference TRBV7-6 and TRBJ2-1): GAGVSQSPRYKVTKRGQDVALRCDPISGHVSLYWYRQALGQGPEFLTYFNYEAQQDKSGLPNDRFSAERPEGSISTLTIQRTEQRDSAMYRCASSLDRVNEQFFGPGTRLTVL.

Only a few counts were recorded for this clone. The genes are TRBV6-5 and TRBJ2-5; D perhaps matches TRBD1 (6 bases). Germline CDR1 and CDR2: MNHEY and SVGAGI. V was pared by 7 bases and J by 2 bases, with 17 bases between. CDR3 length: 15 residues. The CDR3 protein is CASIKQGRGQETQYF. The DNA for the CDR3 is TGTGCCAGCATCAAACAGGGAAGGGGTCAAGAGACCCAGTACTTC.

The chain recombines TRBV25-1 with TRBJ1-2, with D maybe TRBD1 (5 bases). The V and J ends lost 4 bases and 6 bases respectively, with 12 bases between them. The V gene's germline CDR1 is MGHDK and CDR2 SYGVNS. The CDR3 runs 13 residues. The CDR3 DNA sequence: TGTGCCAGCAGTGTGGCAGGGTCTCATGGCTACACCTTC. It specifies CASSVAGSHGYTF.

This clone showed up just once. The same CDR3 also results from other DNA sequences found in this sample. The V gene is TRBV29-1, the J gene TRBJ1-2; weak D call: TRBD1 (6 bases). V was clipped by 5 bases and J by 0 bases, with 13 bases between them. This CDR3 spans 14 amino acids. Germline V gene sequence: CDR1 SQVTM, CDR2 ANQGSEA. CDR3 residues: CSVRGRQANYGYTF. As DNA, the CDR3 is TGCAGCGTTCGAGGAAGACAGGCTAACTATGGCTACACCTTC.

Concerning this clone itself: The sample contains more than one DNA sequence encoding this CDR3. Here the CDR3 reads CASSLSSGRETQYF. CDR3 DNA: TGTGCCAGCAGCTTAAGTAGCGGAAGGGAGACCCAGTACTTC. This sequence joins TRBV7-2 and TRBJ2-5; possibly TRBD2 for D (6 bases). CDR1 SGHTA and CDR2 FQGNSA come from the germline V gene. V lost 2 bases and J lost 5, with 12 bases in between. This CDR3 has 14 residues. Drawing the rest from reference TRBV7-2 and TRBJ2-5, the complete variable domain is GAGVSQSPSNKVTEKGKDVELRCDPISGHTALYWYRQSLGQGLEFLIYFQGNSAPDKSGLPSDRFSAERTGGSVSTLTIQRTQQEDSAVYLCASSLSSGRETQYFGPGTRLLVL.

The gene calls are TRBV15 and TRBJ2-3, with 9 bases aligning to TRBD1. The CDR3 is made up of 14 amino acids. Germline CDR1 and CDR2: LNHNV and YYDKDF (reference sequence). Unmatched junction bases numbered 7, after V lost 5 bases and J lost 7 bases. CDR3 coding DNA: TGTGCCACCAGCGTTGGGACAGGGACTAATACGCAGTATTTT. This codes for CATSVGTGTNTQYF.

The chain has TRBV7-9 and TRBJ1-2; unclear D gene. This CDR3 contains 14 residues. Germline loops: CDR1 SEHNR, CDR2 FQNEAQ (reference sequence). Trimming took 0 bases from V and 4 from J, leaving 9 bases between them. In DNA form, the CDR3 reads TGTGCCAGCAGCTTAGCATTGGGTGGCTATGGCTACACCTTC. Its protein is CASSLALGGYGYTF.

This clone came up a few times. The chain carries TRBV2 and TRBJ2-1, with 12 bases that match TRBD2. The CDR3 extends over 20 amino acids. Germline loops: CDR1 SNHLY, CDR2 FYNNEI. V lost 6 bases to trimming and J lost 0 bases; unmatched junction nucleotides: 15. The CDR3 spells CASRERTSGALLLSYNEQFF. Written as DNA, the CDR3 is TGTGCCAGCAGGGAGAGGACTAGCGGGGCACTGCTACTCTCCTACAATGAGCAGTTCTTC. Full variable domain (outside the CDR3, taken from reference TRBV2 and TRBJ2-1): EPEVTQTPSHQVTQMGQEVILRCVPISNHLYFYWYRQILGQKVEFLVSFYNNEISEKSEIFDDQFSVERPDGSNFTLKIRSTKLEDSAMYFCASRERTSGALLLSYNEQFFGPGTRLTVL.

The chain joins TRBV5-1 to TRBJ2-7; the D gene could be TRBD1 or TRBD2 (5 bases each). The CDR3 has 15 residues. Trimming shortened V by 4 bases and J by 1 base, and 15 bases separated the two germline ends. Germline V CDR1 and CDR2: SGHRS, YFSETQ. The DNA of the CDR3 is TGCGCCAGCAGCATAGGGACGCTGGAATCCTACGAGCAGTACTTC. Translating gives CASSIGTLESYEQYF.

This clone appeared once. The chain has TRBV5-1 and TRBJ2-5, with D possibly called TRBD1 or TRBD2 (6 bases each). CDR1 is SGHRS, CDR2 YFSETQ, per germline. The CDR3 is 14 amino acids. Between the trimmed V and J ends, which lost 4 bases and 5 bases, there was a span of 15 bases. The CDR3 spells CASSPEGGRETQYF. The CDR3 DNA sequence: TGCGCCAGCAGCCCGGAGGGGGGCCGGGAGACCCAGTACTTC.

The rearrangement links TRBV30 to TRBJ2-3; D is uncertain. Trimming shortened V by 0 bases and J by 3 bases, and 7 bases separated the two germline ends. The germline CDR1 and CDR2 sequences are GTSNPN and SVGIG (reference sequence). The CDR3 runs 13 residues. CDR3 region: CAWSVQVTDTQYF. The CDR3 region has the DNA TGTGCCTGGAGTGTACAAGTGACAGATACGCAGTATTTT.

CDR3 residues: CASSPGQVSYEQYF. The CDR3 nucleotides are TGTGCCAGCAGCCCGGGACAGGTCTCCTACGAGCAGTACTTC. The chain recombines TRBV5-4 with TRBJ2-7; 8 nucleotides align to TRBD1. The CDR3 length is 14 residues. Per germline, CDR1 SGHNT and CDR2 YYREEE (reference sequence). The junction had 3 bases not matched to a gene; V was cut back by 4 bases and J by 0 bases.

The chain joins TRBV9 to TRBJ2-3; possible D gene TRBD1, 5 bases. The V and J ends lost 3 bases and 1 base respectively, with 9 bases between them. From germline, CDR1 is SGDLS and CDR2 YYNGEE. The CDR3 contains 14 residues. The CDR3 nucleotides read TGTGCCAGCAGCGCCGGACAAGGCACAGATACGCAGTATTTT. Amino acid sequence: CASSAGQGTDTQYF. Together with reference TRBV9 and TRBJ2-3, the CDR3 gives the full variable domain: DSGVTQTPKHLITATGQRVTLRCSPRSGDLSVYWYQQSLDQGLQFLIQYYNGEERAKGNILERFSAQQFPDLHSELNLSSLELGDSALYFCASSAGQGTDTQYFGPGTRLTVL.

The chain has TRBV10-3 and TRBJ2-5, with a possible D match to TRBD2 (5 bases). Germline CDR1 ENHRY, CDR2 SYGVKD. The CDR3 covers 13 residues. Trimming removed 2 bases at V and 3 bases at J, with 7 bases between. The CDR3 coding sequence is TGTGCCATCAGTGAGGGGAGAGAAGAGACCCAGTACTTC. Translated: CAISEGREETQYF.

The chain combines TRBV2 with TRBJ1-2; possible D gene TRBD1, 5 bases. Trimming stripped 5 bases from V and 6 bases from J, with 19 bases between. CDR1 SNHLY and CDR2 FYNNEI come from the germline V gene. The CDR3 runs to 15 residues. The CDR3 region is CASSSWGTYANGYTF. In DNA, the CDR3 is TGTGCCAGCAGTTCATGGGGGACGTATGCTAATGGCTACACCTTC.

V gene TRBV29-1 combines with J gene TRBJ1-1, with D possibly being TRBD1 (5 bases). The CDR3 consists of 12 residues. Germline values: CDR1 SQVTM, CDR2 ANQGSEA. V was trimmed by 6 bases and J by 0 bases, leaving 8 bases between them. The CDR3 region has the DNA TGCAGCGTGGGGGAGATGAACACTGAAGCTTTCTTT. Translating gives CSVGEMNTEAFF.

Written as DNA, the CDR3 is TGTGCCAGCTCACCGTACAGAGCTGAAGAGACCCAGTACTTC. It encodes CASSPYRAEETQYF. The chain joins TRBV18 to TRBJ2-5; unclear D gene. The germline gives CDR1 KGHSH, CDR2 LQKENI. V was cut by 3 bases and J by 3 bases, with 11 bases left in between. The CDR3 covers 14 residues. The whole variable domain, filled in from reference TRBV18 and TRBJ2-5, reads NAGVMQNPRHLVRRRGQEARLRCSPMKGHSHVYWYRQLPEEGLKFMVYLQKENIIDESGMPKERFSAEFPKEGPSILRIQQVVRGDSAAYFCASSPYRAEETQYFGPGTRLLVL.

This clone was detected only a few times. CDR3 region: CASSEARGGEQFF. DNA of the CDR3: TGTGCCAGCAGTGAGGCCCGGGGGGGTGAGCAGTTCTTC. The chain links TRBV2 to TRBJ2-1, with 8 bases identical to TRBD2. This CDR3 spans 13 amino acids. Germline V gene lookup returns CDR1 SNHLY and CDR2 FYNNEI. Losses at the gene ends were 3 bases for V and 9 bases for J; bases not matched to a gene: 4.

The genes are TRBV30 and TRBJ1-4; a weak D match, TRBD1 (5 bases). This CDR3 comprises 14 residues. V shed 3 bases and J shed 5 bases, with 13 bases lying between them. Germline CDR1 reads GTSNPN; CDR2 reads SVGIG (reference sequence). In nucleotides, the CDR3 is TGTGCCTGGAGCCCCGGGGGAGGCAATGAAAAACTGTTTTTT. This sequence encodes CAWSPGGGNEKLFF.